A selection of T cell receptor beta chains follows, all from one sample in a study of T cell responses to AZD1222 COVID-19 vaccine. Assay used: immunoSEQ multiplex PCR; TCRdb lists only in-frame clones, some missing. The sample has 65,000 to 75,000 clones, 84% seen once. Sequenced here: peripheral blood, sampled on day 0 of AZD1222 vaccination. The receptors originated from an adult in good health. CDR3s include the opening cysteine and the closing phenylalanine or tryptophan. The D gene is left open where the match is weak. Size is stated for part of the rows, as once, few or many counts, or as a class when the clone is expanded.

cdr3_aa cdr3_nt j_call v_call d_call clone_size
CASSLAKGWVISLYGYTF TGTGCCAGCAGCTTGGCCAAAGGATGGGTCATTAGTCTCTATGGCTACACCTTC TRBJ1-2 TRBV5-6 NA NA
CASSLRPSGTGEIGANVLTF TGTGCCAGCAGCTTAAGACCCTCCGGGACAGGGGAAATTGGGGCCAACGTCCTGACTTTC TRBJ2-6 TRBV7-3 TRBD1 NA
CASSIKGQGKSGYTF TGTGCCAGTAGTATTAAGGGACAGGGCAAATCTGGCTACACCTTC TRBJ1-2 TRBV19 TRBD1 NA
CASSVELADYNEQFF TGTGCCAGCAGCGTAGAACTAGCGGACTACAATGAGCAGTTCTTC TRBJ2-1 TRBV9 TRBD2 NA
CAWSVRLADEQFF TGTGCCTGGAGTGTACGACTAGCGGATGAGCAGTTCTTC TRBJ2-1 TRBV30 TRBD2 NA
CASSLVRGEMNTEAFF TGTGCCAGCAGCTTAGTCCGGGGGGAAATGAACACTGAAGCTTTCTTT TRBJ1-1 TRBV7-8 NA NA
CASSFGGRSSNEQFF TGCGCCAGCAGCTTCGGAGGGAGATCCTCAAATGAGCAGTTCTTC TRBJ2-1 TRBV5-1 NA NA
CASSLQGMFNSPLHF TGTGCCAGCAGCTTACAGGGGATGTTTAATTCACCCCTCCACTTT TRBJ1-6 TRBV7-2 NA NA
CASRTGNYGYTF TGTGCCAGCAGGACAGGGAACTATGGCTACACCTTC TRBJ1-2 TRBV2 TRBD1 NA
CALNSQEGGKYF TGTGCCCTGAACTCCCAAGAAGGGGGAAAATACTTC TRBJ2-7 TRBV30 NA few
CASSESIGVLAAQYF TGCGCCAGCAGTGAGTCAATCGGGGTCTTGGCCGCCCAGTACTTC TRBJ2-5 TRBV10-2 NA NA
CASSPEREGPYEQYF TGTGCCAGCTCACCAGAGCGGGAGGGCCCCTACGAGCAGTACTTC TRBJ2-7 TRBV18 TRBD2 NA
CASSLSPEDTEAFF TGTGCCAGCAGCTTAAGTCCAGAAGACACTGAAGCTTTCTTT TRBJ1-1 TRBV7-9 NA NA
CASSISGTGANEKLFF TGTGCCAGCAGTATATCCGGGACAGGGGCGAATGAAAAACTGTTTTTT TRBJ1-4 TRBV28 TRBD1 NA
CASSQRWRGGGASTEAFF TGCGCCAGCAGCCAAAGATGGAGGGGTGGAGGGGCGAGCACTGAAGCTTTCTTT TRBJ1-1 TRBV4-3 NA NA
CAMNAVGAQGSGNTIYF TGTGCCATGAACGCTGTGGGGGCCCAAGGCTCTGGAAACACCATATATTTT TRBJ1-3 TRBV10-3 NA NA
CASSTGGGTEAFF TGCGCCAGCAGTACAGGGGGTGGCACTGAAGCTTTCTTT TRBJ1-1 TRBV5-1 TRBD1 NA
CASSPLRHGEAFF TGTGCCAGCTCACCATTACGTCACGGTGAAGCTTTCTTT TRBJ1-1 TRBV18 NA NA
CASRTGHQNTEAFF TGTGCCAGCAGGACGGGACACCAGAACACTGAAGCTTTCTTT TRBJ1-1 TRBV6-5 NA NA